Reported below is one T cell receptor (beta chain). Its antigen remains unknown. The sample comes from a study of T cell responses to AZD1222 COVID-19 vaccine. Study findings and constraints: Mostly white British, mostly female donors; authors suggested clonal diversity may be underestimated.

The CDR3 sequence is 14 residues long. Between the trimmed V and J ends, which lost 2 bases and 3 bases, there was a span of 10 bases. Germline V lookup: CDR1 LNHDA, CDR2 SQIVND (reference sequence). The protocol was immunoSEQ multiplex PCR, while the TCRdb copy is restricted to in-frame clones and leaves out a portion. The sample records more than 80,000 clones, over 75% being singletons. The sample here was peripheral blood, taken 28 days after the second AZD1222 dose. The TCR was taken from an adult who received the AZD1222 COVID-19 vaccine. The chain links TRBV19 to TRBJ1-1, with D hard to call. Here the CDR3 reads CASSIRVEDTEAFF. The CDR3 DNA reads as TGTGCCAGTAGTATACGGGTTGAGGACACTGAAGCTTTCTTT.